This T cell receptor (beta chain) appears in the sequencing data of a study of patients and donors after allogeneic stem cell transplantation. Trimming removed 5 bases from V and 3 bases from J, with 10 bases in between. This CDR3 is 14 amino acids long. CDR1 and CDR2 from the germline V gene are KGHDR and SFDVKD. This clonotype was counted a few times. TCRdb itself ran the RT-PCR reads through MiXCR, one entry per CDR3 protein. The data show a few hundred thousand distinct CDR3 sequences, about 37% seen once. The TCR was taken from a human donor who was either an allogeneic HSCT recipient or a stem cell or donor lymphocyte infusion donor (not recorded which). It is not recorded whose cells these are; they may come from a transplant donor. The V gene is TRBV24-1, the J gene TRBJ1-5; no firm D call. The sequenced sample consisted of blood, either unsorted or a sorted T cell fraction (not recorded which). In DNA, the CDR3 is TGTGCCACCAGTGCTGCACGGGTCAATCAGCCCCAGCATTTT. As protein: CATSAARVNQPQHF.